This T cell receptor beta chain comes out of a study of cytomegalovirus exposure and HLA in healthy donors. Broader study findings: TCR beta chains numbering more than 150 were designated cytomegalovirus-associated. Most TCR sequences showed up rarely, but some public TCRs showed up in many donors.

The V gene's germline CDR1 is MNHEY and CDR2 SVGAGI. With 5 bases clipped from V and 4 bases from J, the junction kept 5 bases outside the gene matches. The CDR3 covers 14 residues. Concerning this clone: Its specificity is unknown.

Profiling relied on immunoSEQ multiplex PCR, and the TCRdb table lists in-frame clones only, not all of them. The data show about 140,000 clones, approximately 87% seen once. The sample consisted of PBMCs. This clonotype was sampled from a man aged 18 to 29 in good health and CMV-seronegative. This chain links TRBV6-5 with TRBJ2-7; 10 positions match TRBD2. DNA for the CDR3: TGTGCCAGCAGTGGGACTAGCGACGGGTACGAGCAGTACTTC. Translating it yields CASSGTSDGYEQYF.